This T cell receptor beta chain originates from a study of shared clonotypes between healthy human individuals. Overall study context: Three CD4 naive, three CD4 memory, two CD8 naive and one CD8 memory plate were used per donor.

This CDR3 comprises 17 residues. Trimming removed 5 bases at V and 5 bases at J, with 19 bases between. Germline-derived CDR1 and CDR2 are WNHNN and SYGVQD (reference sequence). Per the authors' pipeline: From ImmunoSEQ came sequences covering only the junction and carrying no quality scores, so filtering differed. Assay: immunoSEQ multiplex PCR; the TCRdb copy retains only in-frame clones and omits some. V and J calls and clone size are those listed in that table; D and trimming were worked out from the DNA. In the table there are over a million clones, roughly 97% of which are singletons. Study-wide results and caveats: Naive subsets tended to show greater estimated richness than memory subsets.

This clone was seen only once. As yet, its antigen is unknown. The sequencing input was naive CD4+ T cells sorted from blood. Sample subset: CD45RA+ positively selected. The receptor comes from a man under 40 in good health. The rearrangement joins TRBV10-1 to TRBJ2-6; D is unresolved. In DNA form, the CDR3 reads TGCGCCAGCAGTTCGGTCACCGCACAAAGTCGGGCCAACGTCCTGACTTTC. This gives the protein CASSSVTAQSRANVLTF.